This T cell receptor beta chain comes out of a study of cytomegalovirus exposure and HLA in healthy donors. The study's findings and limits: Reported results showed that the classifier diagnosed cytomegalovirus status with high specificity and sensitivity. Subsequent analysis found a tendency for first-cohort TCR clusters to co-occur within the 110 or so validation repertoires. Among TCR beta chains, those listed as cytomegalovirus-associated numbered some 170. The dataset shows that most TCR sequences were rare, while some public TCRs occurred in many donors.

V shed 9 bases and J shed 1 base, with 18 bases lying between them. Germline loops: CDR1 LNHDA, CDR2 SQIVND (reference sequence). The CDR3 is made up of 15 amino acids. To note about this clone: What it binds is not known.

The data were produced by immunoSEQ multiplex PCR, yet TCRdb's version contains in-frame clones alone and is incomplete. In the table there are approximately 160,000 clones, 70% to 90% of which are singletons. The sequencing input was PBMCs. This rearrangement joins TRBV19 to TRBJ2-5; a weak D match, TRBD1 (6 bases). The receptor's source is a woman between 18 and 29 years old in good health and CMV-seronegative. CDR3: CASQQTGTSQETQYF. The CDR3 bases are TGTGCCAGCCAACAAACCGGGACAAGCCAAGAGACCCAGTACTTC.